The clone carrying this T cell receptor beta chain has a count of ten or more. The data originate from a study of response to subunit inactivated influenza vaccine. The CDR3 length is 13 residues. Trimming shortened V by 2 bases and J by 2 bases, and 6 bases separated the two germline ends. CDR1 LNHNV and CDR2 YYDKDF come from the germline V gene (reference sequence). TCRdb called the RT-PCR reads again in MiXCR, with one record for every CDR3 protein. The sample holds approximately 290,000 distinct CDR3 sequences, about 20% seen once. Here the sequenced sample was PBMCs from blood, taken 21 months after vaccination. The J gene is TRBJ1-2, the V gene TRBV15; tentative D call: TRBD1 (6 bases). This TCR came from a man aged 45 to 75 who received an inactivated influenza vaccine. The CDR3 DNA reads as TGTGCCACCAGCAGACAGGGGAACTATGGCTACACCTTC. It codes for CATSRQGNYGYTF. Supplemented by reference TRBV15 and TRBJ1-2, the full variable domain reads DAMVIQNPRYQVTQFGKPVTLSCSQTLNHNVMYWYQQKSSQAPKLLFHYYDKDFNNEADTPDNFQSRRPNTSFCFLDIRSPGLGDTAMYLCATSRQGNYGYTFGSGTRLTVV.